One sample yielded the 19 T cell receptor beta chains listed below, sequenced in a study of T cells in Graves' hyperthyroidism and ophthalmopathy. The source material, RNA transcripts, was used to amplify TCR beta CDR3 regions. The TCR CDR3 first-round RT-PCR relied on the HTBI primer set. MiXCR, run by TCRdb on the multiplex PCR reads, gives a single entry per CDR3 protein. The sample has more than 450,000 distinct CDR3 sequences; 12% to 15% are singletons. The sample comprised blood. Receptors originate from a woman in her thirties or forties with Graves' hyperthyroidism.

This clonotype was counted many times. The chain is built from TRBV5-1 and TRBJ2-5; 12 bases map to TRBD2. In germline, CDR1 is SGHRS, CDR2 YFSETQ. V was clipped by 4 bases and J by 3 bases; unmatched bases: 7. The CDR3 totals 16 residues. This CDR3 is CASSLRTSGTEETQYF. CDR3 nucleotide sequence: TGCGCCAGCAGCCTCCGGACTAGCGGGACCGAAGAGACCCAGTACTTC.

Concerning this clonotype: A read error may explain this, as a much larger clone is one base away. The chain is built from TRBV7-2 and TRBJ2-3, with 8 nucleotides matching TRBD2. The germline gives CDR1 SGHTA, CDR2 FQGNSA. The CDR3 covers 13 residues. The DNA for the CDR3 is TGTGCCAGCAGGAGGACTAGCACAGATGCGCAGTATTTT. Translated, it gives CASRRTSTDAQYF.

Ten or more counts support this clonotype. This chain uses TRBV9 with TRBJ2-5; the D call may be TRBD1 or TRBD2 (5 bases each). CDR1 is SGDLS and CDR2 is YYNGEE in the germline V gene. The CDR3 extends over 12 amino acids. Trimming shortened V by 4 bases and J by 5 bases, and 9 bases separated the two germline ends. CDR3 amino acids: CASSRDPETQYF. CDR3 in DNA: TGTGCCAGCAGCCGGGACCCTGAGACCCAGTACTTC.

This clonotype appeared a few times. A much larger clone is a single base away; this may be a read error. The genes are TRBV24-1 and TRBJ2-1; TRBD1 might be the D (5 bases). Germline values: CDR1 KGHDR, CDR2 SFDVKD. There are 12 residues in the CDR3. The germline V and J ends were trimmed by 5 bases and 4 bases, with 5 bases remaining between them. In DNA form, the CDR3 reads TGTGCCACCAGTGGACAGTACAATGAGCAGTTCTTC. Translating it yields CATSGQYNEQFF.

This clonotype was recorded once. The rearrangement uses TRBV12-3 or TRBV12-4 and TRBJ2-3, with TRBD2 matching 10 bases. The junction had 13 bases not matched to a gene; V was cut back by 4 bases and J by 0 bases. This CDR3 is 19 amino acids long. The DNA of the CDR3 is TGTGCCAGCAGTTCCCCCGGGACTAGCGCCACCCCTAGCACAGATACGCAGTATTTT. The encoded protein is CASSSPGTSATPSTDTQYF.

This rearrangement joins TRBV4-1 to TRBJ2-6; TRBD1 matches at 11 bases. With 3 bases clipped from V and 4 bases from J, the junction kept 8 bases outside the gene matches. CDR1 is MGHRA, CDR2 YSYEKL, per germline. The CDR3 has 18 amino acids. The CDR3: CASSHWTGGAGGANVLTF. In DNA form, the CDR3 reads TGCGCCAGCAGCCATTGGACAGGGGGCGCGGGCGGGGCCAACGTCCTGACTTTC.

This clonotype was picked up many times. V and J are TRBV5-1 and TRBJ2-1; 11 bases line up with TRBD2. CDR1 is SGHRS and CDR2 is YFSETQ in the germline V gene. This CDR3 contains 16 residues. V lost 1 base, J lost 4 bases, and 4 bases stayed unmatched. Here the CDR3 reads CASSLSGLAEYNEQFF. The CDR3, as DNA: TGCGCCAGCAGCTTGTCGGGACTAGCGGAGTACAATGAGCAGTTCTTC.

This clonotype was counted many times. The rearrangement links TRBV12-3 or TRBV12-4 to TRBJ1-1; D is unclear. Trimming stripped 0 bases from V and 0 bases from J, with 8 bases between. This CDR3 has 15 amino acids. CDR3 nucleotide sequence: TGTGCCAGCAGTTTAGCGGCCCCGATGAACACTGAAGCTTTCTTT. Protein product: CASSLAAPMNTEAFF.

The table lists this clonotype with a few counts. The chain couples TRBV20-1 to TRBJ1-5; weak D call: TRBD1 (5 bases). V lost 4 bases, J lost 5 bases, and 15 bases lay in between. CDR3 length equals 14 residues. Germline loops: CDR1 DFQATT, CDR2 SNEGSKA (reference sequence). The DNA for the CDR3 is TGCAGTGCTACCCGGGACGTAAGCTATCAGCCCCAGCATTTT. Translated: CSATRDVSYQPQHF.

The chain has TRBV14 and TRBJ2-3; the D gene is possibly TRBD2 (5 bases). The V end lost 3 bases, the J end lost 1 base, and 8 bases lay between the germline ends. CDR1 is SGHDN and CDR2 is FVKESK in the germline V gene. CDR3 size: 14 residues. In nucleotides, the CDR3 is TGTGCCAGCAGCCACGACGGGGGCACAGATACGCAGTATTTT. Residues: CASSHDGGTDTQYF.

This clonotype was picked up many times. The V call is TRBV5-1, the J call TRBJ2-7, with D tentatively TRBD2 (5 bases). CDR1 is SGHRS, CDR2 YFSETQ, per germline. The CDR3 totals 14 residues. V dropped 1 base and J dropped 7 bases, with 15 bases sitting between them. The CDR3 here is CASSLSTFGGEQYF. Here the CDR3 DNA reads TGCGCCAGCAGCTTGAGCACCTTTGGAGGAGAGCAGTACTTC.

The chain joins TRBV9 to TRBJ2-6; unclear D gene. The CDR3 runs 12 residues. Germline values: CDR1 SGDLS, CDR2 YYNGEE. Trimming took 3 bases from V and 13 from J, leaving 11 bases between them. The CDR3 bases are TGTGCCAGCAGCGGGACCGCCGAGGTCCTGACTTTC. The encoded protein is CASSGTAEVLTF.

This clonotype was picked up many times. The chain uses TRBV6-1 and TRBJ1-2, with 8 nucleotides matching TRBD1. The CDR3 has 14 residues. V gave up 6 bases and J gave up 4 bases; unmatched junction bases: 7. Germline V gives CDR1 MNHNS, CDR2 SASEGT. The CDR3 DNA sequence: TGTGCCAGCAGCCCCAGACAGGGGAGCTATGGCTACACCTTC. It specifies CASSPRQGSYGYTF.

The rearrangement joins TRBV28 to TRBJ2-3; no definite D call. The CDR3 spans 13 residues. Germline V gene data show CDR1 as MDHEN and CDR2 as SYDVKM. The V and J ends lost 5 bases and 6 bases respectively, with 12 bases between them. The CDR3: CASSPLGWDTQYF. In DNA form, the CDR3 reads TGTGCCAGCAGTCCCCTAGGATGGGATACGCAGTATTTT.

The table lists this clonotype with many counts. This chain joins TRBV12-3 or TRBV12-4 and TRBJ2-7, with TRBD1 matching over 8 bases. This CDR3 is 13 amino acids long. The V gene end was trimmed by 6 bases and the J gene end by 2 bases; junction bases not matched to a gene: 3. Here the CDR3 DNA reads TGTGCCAGCAGGGGACAGGAGACCTACGAGCAGTACTTC. Amino acid sequence: CASRGQETYEQYF.

At least ten counts were recorded for this clonotype. This chain joins TRBV12-3 or TRBV12-4 and TRBJ1-2, with a tentative D call TRBD1 (5 bases). CDR3 length: 15 residues. With 1 base removed from V and 4 bases from J, the gap between germline ends came to 13 bases. This CDR3 reads CASSLGAGPSYGYTF. CDR3 coding DNA: TGTGCCAGCAGTTTAGGGGCAGGGCCCTCCTATGGCTACACCTTC.

The table lists this clonotype with many counts. V and J are TRBV5-1 and TRBJ2-5, with 9 bases identical to TRBD2. The CDR3 consists of 15 residues. The junction had 7 bases not matched to a gene; V was cut back by 2 bases and J by 5 bases. Germline V gene sequence: CDR1 SGHRS, CDR2 YFSETQ. The CDR3 DNA sequence: TGCGCCAGCAGCTTTGGCGGGAGGGCCGCTGAGACCCAGTACTTC. This encodes CASSFGGRAAETQYF.

This clonotype was seen repeatedly, ten times or more. V and J are TRBV3-1 and TRBJ1-4, with unresolved D. V was clipped by 1 base and J by 2 bases, with 8 bases between them. Per the germline V gene, CDR1 is LGHDT and CDR2 is YNNKEL (reference sequence). The CDR3 length is 15 residues. CDR3 DNA sequence: TGTGCCAGCAGCCAAGTAACAGTGACTAATGAAAAACTGTTTTTT. It codes for CASSQVTVTNEKLFF.

This clonotype occurred many times. V and J are TRBV7-2 and TRBJ2-2; no firm D call. This CDR3 has 15 amino acids. CDR1 is SGHTA and CDR2 is FQGNSA in the germline V gene. V was trimmed by 3 bases and J by 0 bases, leaving 8 bases between them. The CDR3 nucleotides read TGTGCCAGCAGCTTTAAGGGAACGAACACCGGGGAGCTGTTTTTT. This gives the protein CASSFKGTNTGELFF.